The 16 T cell receptor beta chains below come from one sample, sequenced in a study of blood T cells in healthy people across ages. Then a second PCR, running roughly 7 to 11 cycles, was carried out with a sample-barcoded 5' primer and a J-beta primer mix. TCRdb re-derived calls from the 5' RACE reads in MiXCR, one entry per CDR3 protein. Here the sample spans fewer than 900,000 distinct CDR3 sequences, roughly 34% being singletons. The sample taken for sequencing was blood. The receptors were gathered from a man aged 18 to 30 in good health.

In its sample, this clonotype was seen a few times. The chain has TRBV4-3 and TRBJ1-1, with D hard to call. The CDR3 consists of 13 residues. Germline V gene lookup returns CDR1 LGHNA and CDR2 YSLEER. V was shortened by 1 base and J by 5 bases, with 8 bases between the two germline ends. The CDR3 DNA follows: TGCGCCAGCAGCCAAGGGAAGGAGACTGAAGCTTTCTTT. Translated, it gives CASSQGKETEAFF.

The chain has TRBV3-1 and TRBJ1-1, with 7 bases that match TRBD1. There are 14 residues in the CDR3. The germline gives CDR1 LGHDT, CDR2 YNNKEL (reference sequence). V was clipped by 0 bases and J by 3 bases; unmatched bases: 1. CDR3 bases: TGTGCCAGCAGCCAAGAGGGACAGTACACTGAAGCTTTCTTT. Residues: CASSQEGQYTEAFF.

This clonotype was recorded a few times. The genes are TRBV20-1 and TRBJ1-2, with D perhaps TRBD1 (5 bases). Per the germline V gene, CDR1 is DFQATT and CDR2 is SNEGSKA (reference sequence). The CDR3 loop spans 17 amino acids. The germline V and J ends were trimmed by 1 base and 0 bases, with 18 bases remaining between them. The CDR3 loop is CSARGGRAENTNYGYTF. CDR3 nucleotide sequence: TGCAGTGCTAGAGGGGGACGGGCCGAAAACACTAACTATGGCTACACCTTC.

This clonotype was observed a single time. The chain has TRBV6-2 or TRBV6-3 and TRBJ2-1, with D possibly TRBD2 on 6 matching bases. Per germline, CDR1 MNHEY and CDR2 SVGEGT. CDR3 size: 14 residues. V was trimmed by 7 bases and J by 13 bases, leaving 23 bases between them. This CDR3 reads CASNPGTSRETQFF. Written as DNA, the CDR3 is TGTGCCAGCAACCCCGGGACTTCCCGGGAGACCCAGTTCTTC.

This clonotype has just a few counts. The rearrangement joins TRBV6-6 to TRBJ1-2; 8 bases agree with TRBD1. The V gene's germline CDR1 is MNHNY and CDR2 SVGAGI (reference sequence). The CDR3 contains 17 residues. Trimming cost V 6 bases and J 3 bases; bases outside gene matches: 15. The CDR3 nucleotides read TGTGCCAGCAGCCTAGGCGACAGGGGCATCGTCGACTATGGCTACACCTTC. Its protein product is CASSLGDRGIVDYGYTF.

The chain couples TRBV20-1 to TRBJ2-3; D might be TRBD1 (5 bases). The V and J ends lost 0 bases and 5 bases respectively, with 15 bases between them. Germline CDR1 is DFQATT and CDR2 is SNEGSKA (reference sequence). This CDR3 is 15 amino acids long. This CDR3 is CSARDGADTRDTQYF. The CDR3 DNA reads TGCAGTGCTAGAGATGGGGCGGATACGCGAGATACGCAGTATTTT.

This clonotype was observed a handful of times. As DNA, the CDR3 is TGTGCCAGCAGCCCCGAGGGGCAGCCCCAGCATTTT. Protein product: CASSPEGQPQHF. This rearrangement joins TRBV12-3 or TRBV12-4 to TRBJ1-5; D might be TRBD1 (5 bases). The CDR3 contains 12 residues. Trimming left V 6 bases short and J 7 bases short, with 10 bases between.

The chain employs TRBV5-6 and TRBJ1-2; TRBD1 matches 8 bases. Germline values: CDR1 SGHDT, CDR2 YYEEEE. The CDR3 length is 14 residues. V lost 3 bases and J lost 5; bases outside the gene matches: 6. The CDR3 spells CASSSWTGWYGYTF. For the CDR3, the DNA is TGTGCCAGCAGCTCCTGGACAGGGTGGTATGGCTACACCTTC.

This clonotype has at least ten counts. The chain couples TRBV29-1 to TRBJ2-5; D might be TRBD1 or TRBD2, each matching 5 bases. The CDR3 sequence is 13 residues long. V was cut by 2 bases and J by 7 bases, with 14 bases left in between. CDR1 and CDR2 from the germline V gene are SQVTM and ANQGSEA. The CDR3 DNA is TGCAGCGTTGAAACGACAGTGGGACGGACCCAGTACTTC. This sequence encodes CSVETTVGRTQYF.

This rearrangement joins TRBV27 to TRBJ1-1, with D maybe TRBD1 (5 bases). The CDR3 sequence is 13 residues long. The germline CDR1 and CDR2 sequences are MNHEY and SMNVEV (reference sequence). Trimming left V 10 bases short and J 5 bases short, with 17 bases between. The CDR3 DNA reads TGTGCCACCTATGGGCCATGGGGGACTGAAGCTTTCTTT. Its protein product is CATYGPWGTEAFF.

The count of this clonotype is one. A much larger clonotype is one base distant, so this may be a read error. V is TRBV28 and J is TRBJ2-5; perhaps TRBD2 as D (6 bases). The CDR3 is made up of 15 amino acids. CDR1 is MDHEN and CDR2 is SYDVKM in the germline V gene. V lost 4 bases to trimming and J lost 11 bases, with 23 bases between them. CDR3 amino acids: CASSSQGLLYNEQYF. The CDR3 DNA follows: TGTGCCAGCAGTTCCCAGGGACTGCTGTACAATGAGCAGTACTTC.

This clonotype was picked up a small number of times. The chain is built from TRBV7-6 and TRBJ2-7; D tentatively fits TRBD1 or TRBD2 (6 bases each). The CDR3 is 17 residues long. Trimming left V 6 bases short and J 2 bases short, with 23 bases between. CDR1 SGHVS and CDR2 FNYEAQ come from the germline V gene. DNA of the CDR3: TGTGCCAGCAGTCCAAACCGGGGGCGCGTTATCCCCTACGAGCAGTACTTC. Amino acids: CASSPNRGRVIPYEQYF.

The chain joins TRBV9 to TRBJ2-1; D call uncertain. This CDR3 is built from 14 residues. Trimming cost V 4 bases and J 7 bases, with 15 bases left between them. Per germline, CDR1 SGDLS and CDR2 YYNGEE. This chain's CDR3 is CASSPPTDINEQFF. The CDR3 DNA follows: TGTGCCAGCAGCCCCCCTACCGATATTAATGAGCAGTTCTTC. The entire variable domain, with the rest obtained from reference TRBV9 and TRBJ2-1, is as follows: DSGVTQTPKHLITATGQRVTLRCSPRSGDLSVYWYQQSLDQGLQFLIQYYNGEERAKGNILERFSAQQFPDLHSELNLSSLELGDSALYFCASSPPTDINEQFFGPGTRLTVL.

V usage is TRBV4-2 and J usage is TRBJ1-3; D not certain. Germline assignment: CDR1 LGHNA and CDR2 YNFKEQ. V was clipped by 2 bases and J by 7 bases, with 12 bases between them. The CDR3 totals 14 residues. In DNA form, the CDR3 reads TGTGCCAGCAGCCAAATCGACCTGGAGAACACCATATATTTT. Translated: CASSQIDLENTIYF.

A single count supports this clonotype. This sequence joins TRBV20-1 and TRBJ2-4, with 10 bases fitting TRBD2. The closer fit of TRBJ2-7 to the DNA end suggests the J call may be wrong. The CDR3 length is 14 residues. Per the germline V gene, CDR1 is DFQATT and CDR2 is SNEGSKA (reference sequence). This chain's CDR3 is CSASEAGGFPEQYF. The CDR3 DNA reads as TGCAGTGCTAGTGAAGCGGGGGGGTTTCCCGAGCAGTACTTC.

The chain has TRBV6-2 or TRBV6-3 and TRBJ2-7, with a weak D call TRBD2 (5 bases). The CDR3 is made up of 14 amino acids. Germline V lookup: CDR1 MNHEY, CDR2 SVGEGT. Deletions cut 4 bases from V and 7 bases from J, with 17 bases between. As DNA, the CDR3 is TGTGCCAGCAGTTCAACGGGGTTTTTCAATGAGCAGTACTTC. This encodes CASSSTGFFNEQYF.